The 21 T cell receptor beta chains in this list originate from one sample, sequenced in a study of blood T cells in healthy people across ages. Together with a sample-barcoded 5' primer, a J-beta primer mix was included in a second PCR lasting about 7 to 12 cycles. In TCRdb, the 5' RACE reads were re-called with MiXCR into one record per CDR3 protein. The repertoire holds roughly 800,000 distinct CDR3 sequences, with about 34% as singletons. Sequencing input: blood. Receptor source: a man aged 18 to 30 in good health.

This clonotype was seen once. J is TRBJ2-3 and V is TRBV12-3 or TRBV12-4, with 9 positions matching TRBD2. V was clipped by 6 bases and J by 6 bases; unmatched bases: 10. CDR3 length equals 15 residues. CDR3 sequence reads: CASSWDSGSADTQYF. DNA of the CDR3: TGTGCCAGCAGCTGGGATAGCGGGAGTGCCGATACGCAGTATTTT.

The chain links TRBV7-2 to TRBJ1-3; D unresolved. V shed 5 bases and J shed 4 bases, with 9 bases lying between them. The germline CDR1 and CDR2 sequences are SGHTA and FQGNSA. The CDR3 consists of 13 residues. The CDR3 DNA reads TGTGCCAGCAGCCACCAGGACGGAAACACCATATATTTT. Its translation: CASSHQDGNTIYF.

The gene calls are TRBV20-1 and TRBJ2-1; D call uncertain. The CDR3 covers 14 residues. Trimming stripped 6 bases from V and 3 bases from J, with 15 bases between. The germline V gene encodes CDR1 DFQATT and CDR2 SNEGSKA (reference sequence). In DNA form, the CDR3 reads TGCAGTGCCCAAGAAGACTCATTCTACAATGAGCAGTTCTTC. Encoded protein: CSAQEDSFYNEQFF.

This clonotype was counted many times. The gene calls are TRBV4-2 and TRBJ2-5, with a possible D match to TRBD2 (5 bases). Germline loops: CDR1 LGHNA, CDR2 YNFKEQ. The CDR3 extends over 14 amino acids. V was clipped by 4 bases and J by 5 bases, with 14 bases between them. The CDR3 sequence is CASSRKSREETQYF. The CDR3 DNA is TGTGCCAGCAGCCGGAAGTCGAGGGAGGAGACCCAGTACTTC.

In its sample, this clonotype was seen a few times. This chain links TRBV30 with TRBJ1-6; D might be TRBD1 (5 bases). V was trimmed by 3 bases and J by 0 bases, leaving 15 bases between them. The germline V gene encodes CDR1 GTSNPN and CDR2 SVGIG (reference sequence). The CDR3 loop spans 17 amino acids. CDR3 in amino acids: CAWSKGPTSSYNSPLHF. The CDR3 coding sequence is TGTGCCTGGAGCAAGGGACCTACAAGCTCCTATAATTCACCCCTCCACTTT.

In this sample, this clonotype turned up a few times. The V gene is TRBV20-1, the J gene TRBJ2-1; 10 bases line up with TRBD2. Germline-derived CDR1 and CDR2 are DFQATT and SNEGSKA (reference sequence). Trimming took 5 bases from V and 7 from J; bases not matched to a gene: 8. The CDR3 consists of 14 residues. In DNA, the CDR3 is TGCAGTGCTGGGGAGGGACTAGCGAGAAATGAGCAGTTCTTC. Its protein product is CSAGEGLARNEQFF.

The chain recombines TRBV3-1 with TRBJ1-1; possibly TRBD1 for D (5 bases). CDR3 length: 19 residues. CDR1 and CDR2 (germline): LGHDT, YNNKEL (reference sequence). V was trimmed by 1 base and J by 2 bases, leaving 23 bases between them. The CDR3 DNA reads as TGTGCCAGCAGCCAAGTCCCCGGGGCCCGCGGATTTCTTAACACTGAAGCTTTCTTT. Encoded protein: CASSQVPGARGFLNTEAFF.

This clonotype has a count of ten or more. The rearrangement uses TRBV15 and TRBJ2-1; D is perhaps TRBD1 (6 bases). CDR3 size: 15 residues. Germline lookup yields CDR1 LNHNV and CDR2 YYDKDF (reference sequence). V lost 2 bases, J lost 5 bases, and 13 bases lay in between. The CDR3 loop reads CATSRNGQYNNEQFF. The DNA for the CDR3 is TGTGCCACCAGCAGAAATGGACAGTACAACAATGAGCAGTTCTTC.

The V call is TRBV20-1, the J call TRBJ2-1, with D maybe TRBD2 (5 bases). The CDR3 length is 13 residues. Germline V gene lookup returns CDR1 DFQATT and CDR2 SNEGSKA (reference sequence). CDR3 sequence: CSALRTSVNEQFF. The CDR3 DNA follows: TGCAGCGCCCTCCGGACTTCTGTTAATGAGCAGTTCTTC.

This chain links TRBV12-3 or TRBV12-4 with TRBJ2-1; D call uncertain. Trimming cost V 7 bases and J 1 base, with 17 bases left between them. The CDR3 extends over 16 amino acids. As DNA, the CDR3 is TGTGCCAGCATGGACGACGTAGTCGGATCCTACAATGAGCAGTTCTTC. Protein product: CASMDDVVGSYNEQFF.

In this sample, this clonotype turned up once. The chain couples TRBV28 to TRBJ1-1, with a possible D match to TRBD1 (5 bases). Trimming stripped 3 bases from V and 1 base from J, with 21 bases between. CDR1 MDHEN and CDR2 SYDVKM come from the germline V gene. The CDR3 is 18 amino acids. The CDR3 DNA follows: TGTGCCAGCAGTTTTTACTTCGGGGGGGGGACGAGGAACACTGAAGCTTTCTTT. The encoded protein is CASSFYFGGGTRNTEAFF. Using reference TRBV28 and TRBJ1-1 for the parts outside the CDR3, the full variable domain is DVKVTQSSRYLVKRTGEKVFLECVQDMDHENMFWYRQDPGLGLRLIYFSYDVKMKEKGDIPEGYSVSREKKERFSLILESASTNQTSMYLCASSFYFGGGTRNTEAFFGQGTRLTVV.

This clonotype showed up just a few times. Being one base from a much bigger clone, this may be a read error. J is TRBJ2-7 and V is TRBV12-3 or TRBV12-4, with TRBD1 as a possible D gene (6 bases). The CDR3 has 13 amino acids. Trimming removed 5 bases from V and 6 bases from J, with 14 bases in between. The CDR3, as DNA: TGTGCCAGCAGTGTGGACAGTAGGGCCGAGCAGTACTTC. Translated, it gives CASSVDSRAEQYF.

The gene calls are TRBV18 and TRBJ1-2; 10 nucleotides line up with TRBD1. The CDR3 is 15 residues long. Trimming at V came to 0 bases and at J to 6 bases, leaving 4 bases not matched to a gene. CDR1 KGHSH and CDR2 LQKENI come from the germline V gene. The CDR3 loop is CASSPPRTGGHGYTF. The CDR3 DNA is TGTGCCAGCTCACCACCTCGGACAGGGGGTCATGGCTACACCTTC.

The table lists this clonotype with many counts. The rearrangement links TRBV19 to TRBJ2-7; 7 bases are a match to TRBD1. V shed 9 bases and J 2 bases; nucleotides not matched to a gene: 10. Germline V gives CDR1 LNHDA, CDR2 SQIVND (reference sequence). There are 14 residues in the CDR3. The CDR3 nucleotides read TGTGCCAGCGGGCTCGGGACAGACCCCTACGAGCAGTACTTC. Its translation is CASGLGTDPYEQYF.

With respect to this clonotype: A junction end diverges from the germline sequence, so it may reflect a read error. The V and J genes are TRBV12-3 or TRBV12-4 and TRBJ2-3; TRBD1 matches 7 bases. The CDR3 has 17 residues. CDR3 sequence (DNA): TGTGCCAGCAGTTTAGCCGACAGGGCCCTGAAGGCAGATACGCGGTATTTT. It yields the protein CASSLADRALKADTRYF.

J is TRBJ1-2 and V is TRBV20-1; D uncertain. The V and J ends lost 6 bases and 4 bases respectively, with 9 bases between them. In germline, CDR1 is DFQATT, CDR2 SNEGSKA (reference sequence). This CDR3 has 11 amino acids. This chain's CDR3 is CSAQGLYGYTF. CDR3 bases: TGCAGTGCCCAAGGACTCTATGGCTACACCTTC.

The V call is TRBV7-3, the J call TRBJ2-1; D possibly matches TRBD1 or TRBD2 (7 bases each). The V end was cut by 0 bases, the J end by 9 bases, with 15 bases between. CDR1 is SGHTA, CDR2 FQGTGA, per germline. The CDR3 sequence is 15 residues long. The CDR3 DNA reads as TGTGCCAGCAGCTTAACGTTGGGCAGGGGGGGTGAGCAGTTCTTC. Translating gives CASSLTLGRGGEQFF.

This clonotype was picked up a small number of times. The chain is built from TRBV12-3 or TRBV12-4 and TRBJ2-2; D gene ambiguous. This CDR3 has 15 amino acids. Trimming pared 3 bases from V and 0 bases from J, leaving 8 bases between. CDR3: CASSFATPNTGELFF. Written as DNA, the CDR3 is TGTGCCAGCAGTTTCGCGACACCGAACACCGGGGAGCTGTTTTTT.

The chain couples TRBV28 to TRBJ1-2, with no clear D. CDR3 length equals 14 residues. The V and J ends lost 3 bases and 4 bases respectively, with 12 bases between them. Germline CDR1 MDHEN, CDR2 SYDVKM. CDR3 nucleotide sequence: TGTGCCAGCAGTTTCGGGTCCCAGCCCTATGGCTACACCTTC. Translation: CASSFGSQPYGYTF.

In this sample, this clonotype turned up a few times. The chain couples TRBV7-9 to TRBJ1-6, with D possibly matching TRBD1 (6 bases). The CDR3 is 15 amino acids. The germline V and J ends were trimmed by 5 bases and 7 bases, with 15 bases remaining between them. The germline CDR1 and CDR2 sequences are SEHNR and FQNEAQ (reference sequence). CDR3 residues: CASSVGTTRNSPLHF. The CDR3 bases are TGTGCCAGCAGCGTTGGGACAACCCGCAATTCACCCCTCCACTTT.

This chain links TRBV7-9 with TRBJ1-3; the match to TRBD1 covers 9 bases. The CDR3 is made up of 17 amino acids. Per germline, CDR1 SEHNR and CDR2 FQNEAQ (reference sequence). The J segment lost 3 bases and the V segment lost 5 bases, leaving 11 bases of the junction unmatched. The CDR3: CASSPGQGPRGGNTIYF. The CDR3 DNA is TGTGCCAGCAGCCCAGGACAGGGGCCGAGGGGTGGAAACACCATATATTTT.